These 14 T cell receptor beta chains were all obtained from the same sample, sequenced in a study of cytomegalovirus exposure and HLA in healthy donors. Researchers ran the PCR with 60 Vbeta and 13 Jbeta primers. The assay was immunoSEQ multiplex PCR, and TCRdb's table has in-frame clones only and misses some. The table shows 100,000 to 150,000 clones, with around 74% occurring only once. Sequencing was carried out using PBMCs. The receptors derive from a man in his sixties in good health and CMV-seropositive.

The rearrangement uses TRBV2 and TRBJ1-6, with D perhaps TRBD1 (5 bases). The V and J ends lost 3 bases and 10 bases respectively, with 10 bases between them. The CDR3 has 13 residues. Germline lookup yields CDR1 SNHLY and CDR2 FYNNEI. The CDR3: CASSDRGDSPLHF. In DNA, the CDR3 is TGTGCCAGCAGTGATCGGGGGGACTCACCCCTCCACTTT.

V is TRBV5-4 and J is TRBJ1-2; TRBD1 is a possible D gene (5 bases). Trimming stripped 10 bases from V and 0 bases from J, with 16 bases between. The germline V gene has CDR1 SGHNT and CDR2 YYREEE (reference sequence). The CDR3 length is 14 residues. The CDR3 DNA follows: TGTGCCGTAAGGGGCAGGGATACTAACTATGGCTACACCTTC. Protein: CAVRGRDTNYGYTF.

In nucleotides, the CDR3 is TGTGCCATCCTAAAGGGGGTACGTGATCAAGCTTTCTTT. Translation: CAILKGVRDQAFF. The gene calls are TRBV6-1 and TRBJ1-1; possibly TRBD1 for D (6 bases). Germline CDR1 and CDR2: MNHNS and SASEGT. V lost 10 bases and J lost 9, with 21 bases in between. There are 13 residues in the CDR3.

This sequence joins TRBV18 and TRBJ2-5; D call uncertain. The germline V gene has CDR1 KGHSH and CDR2 LQKENI. The CDR3 sequence is 12 residues long. V lost 6 bases to trimming and J lost 2 bases, with 7 bases between them. CDR3 residues: CASSNAQETQYF. As DNA, the CDR3 is TGTGCCAGCTCCAATGCGCAAGAGACCCAGTACTTC.

This clone turned up a few times. The rearrangement uses TRBV6-6 and TRBJ1-5, with 9 bases that match TRBD1. The germline V gene has CDR1 MNHNY and CDR2 SVGAGI (reference sequence). The CDR3 sequence is 16 residues long. With 6 bases clipped from V and 2 bases from J, the junction kept 8 bases outside the gene matches. The CDR3: CASRNTGGNGNQPQHF. The CDR3 DNA reads as TGTGCCAGCAGGAATACAGGGGGCAATGGCAATCAGCCCCAGCATTTT.

This clone was detected a few times. The junction and the germline gene differ at one end; a read error may be behind it. This chain links TRBV7-7 with TRBJ1-4; TRBD1 is a possible D gene (5 bases). Germline V gene lookup returns CDR1 SSHAT and CDR2 FNYEAQ (reference sequence). This CDR3 contains 14 residues. The CDR3 loop is CASSLGSGYEKLFF. CDR3 DNA: TGTGCTAGCAGCTTAGGTTCAGGGTACGAAAAACTGTTTTTT.

This chain uses TRBV29-1 with TRBJ1-2; 7 nucleotides line up with TRBD1. With 6 bases clipped from V and 1 base from J, the junction kept 5 bases outside the gene matches. Looked up from germline, CDR1 is SQVTM and CDR2 is ANQGSEA. The CDR3 runs to 13 residues. The CDR3 nucleotides read TGCAGCGTGACAGGGCCATTTAACTATGGCTACACCTTC. Residues: CSVTGPFNYGYTF.

The chain is built from TRBV7-3 and TRBJ2-7, with 10 bases lining up with TRBD1. Germline V gene lookup returns CDR1 SGHTA and CDR2 FQGTGA. V trimming: 1 base; J trimming: 4 bases; junction bases outside the gene matches: 7. The CDR3 contains 16 residues. In DNA, the CDR3 is TGTGCCAGCAGCTTAATGCCGGGACAGGGGTTATACGAGCAGTACTTC. As protein: CASSLMPGQGLYEQYF.

This sequence joins TRBV5-4 and TRBJ2-7; TRBD1 might be the D (6 bases). Trimming cost V 0 bases and J 2 bases, with 27 bases left between them. Looked up from germline, CDR1 is SGHNT and CDR2 is YYREEE (reference sequence). This CDR3 is 20 amino acids long. This CDR3 reads CASSLDGRGGQDHSAYEQYF. CDR3 in DNA: TGTGCCAGCAGCTTGGACGGCAGGGGTGGTCAGGATCACTCAGCCTACGAGCAGTACTTC. Full variable domain (missing parts from reference TRBV5-4 and TRBJ2-7): ETGVTQSPTHLIKTRGQQVTLRCSSQSGHNTVSWYQQALGQGPQFIFQYYREEENGRGNFPPRFSGLQFPNYSSELNVNALELDDSALYLCASSLDGRGGQDHSAYEQYFGPGTRLTVT.

The chain carries TRBV6-5 and TRBJ1-1; D is uncertain. Trimming removed 2 bases from V and 5 bases from J, with 12 bases in between. Germline V gives CDR1 MNHEY, CDR2 SVGAGI. The CDR3 contains 14 residues. The DNA of the CDR3 is TGTGCCAGCAGTTACCACCCTCCCGGGACTGAAGCTTTCTTT. Encoded protein: CASSYHPPGTEAFF.

This clone was detected only a few times. V and J are TRBV6-5 and TRBJ2-2; tentatively, D is TRBD1 (5 bases). V shed 0 bases and J shed 3 bases, with 11 bases lying between them. This CDR3 is built from 16 residues. Germline CDR1 reads MNHEY; CDR2 reads SVGAGI. The DNA of the CDR3 is TGTGCCAGCAGTTACTCGAGCAGGGCCGACACCGGGGAGCTGTTTTTT. Its translation: CASSYSSRADTGELFF.

This chain links TRBV9 with TRBJ2-5; D may be TRBD1 (5 bases). The ends were cut back, 0 bases at V and 0 bases at J, with 6 bases in the middle. Germline CDR1 reads SGDLS; CDR2 reads YYNGEE. The CDR3 is 14 residues long. The CDR3 here is CASSVEDNQETQYF. CDR3 nucleotide sequence: TGTGCCAGCAGCGTAGAGGACAACCAAGAGACCCAGTACTTC.

In its sample, this clone was seen a few times. At one boundary the junction diverges from the germline segment, which might be a read error. The J gene is TRBJ2-1, the V gene TRBV20-1; D not resolved. In germline, CDR1 is DFQATT, CDR2 SNEGSKA (reference sequence). This CDR3 has 8 residues. CDR3 loop: CSANSMIF. The CDR3 coding sequence is TGCAGTGCTAACTCAATGATCTTC.

This clone was counted only a few times. The rearrangement joins TRBV5-1 to TRBJ2-1, with 15 bases lining up with TRBD2. Germline loops: CDR1 SGHRS, CDR2 YFSETQ. This CDR3 is 19 amino acids long. J gave up 1 base and V 3 bases, and 8 bases lay outside the gene matches. CDR3 in DNA: TGCGCCAGCAGCTCCCTAGGGACTAGCGGGGGGAGGTCCTACAATGAGCAGTTCTTC. This gives the protein CASSSLGTSGGRSYNEQFF.